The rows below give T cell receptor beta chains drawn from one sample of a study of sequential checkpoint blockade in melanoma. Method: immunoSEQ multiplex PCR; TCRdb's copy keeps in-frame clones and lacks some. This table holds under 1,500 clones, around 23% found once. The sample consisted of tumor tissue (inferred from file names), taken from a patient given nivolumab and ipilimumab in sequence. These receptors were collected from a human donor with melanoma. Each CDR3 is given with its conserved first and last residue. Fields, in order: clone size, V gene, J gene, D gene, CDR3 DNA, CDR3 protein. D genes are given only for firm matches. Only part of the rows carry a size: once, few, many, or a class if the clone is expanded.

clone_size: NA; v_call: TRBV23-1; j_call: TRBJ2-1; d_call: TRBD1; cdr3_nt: TGCGCCAGCATTCCCGGGACAGGGGGCGCGTTGAATGAGCAGTTCTTC; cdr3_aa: CASIPGTGGALNEQFF
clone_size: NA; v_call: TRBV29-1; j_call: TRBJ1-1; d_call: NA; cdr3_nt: TGCAGCGTTGCTAAGCAGGGAGCCACTGAAGCTTTCTTT; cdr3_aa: CSVAKQGATEAFF
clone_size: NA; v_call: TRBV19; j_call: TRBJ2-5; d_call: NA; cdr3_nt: TGTGCCAGTAGTATAGCCTGGGACTACCAAGAGACCCAGTACTTC; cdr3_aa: CASSIAWDYQETQYF
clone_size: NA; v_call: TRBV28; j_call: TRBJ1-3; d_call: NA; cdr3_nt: TGTGCCAGCAGTTTACGGGGACTTCGACACCCCGGAAACACCATATATTTT; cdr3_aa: CASSLRGLRHPGNTIYF
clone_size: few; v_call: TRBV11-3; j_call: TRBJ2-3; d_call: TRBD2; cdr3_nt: TGTGCCAGCAGCTCGACTAGCGGGGGACCAGATACGCAGTATTTT; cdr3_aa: CASSSTSGGPDTQYF
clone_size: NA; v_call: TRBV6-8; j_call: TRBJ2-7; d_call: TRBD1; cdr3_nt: TGTGCCAGCAGTTACGGGGGACAGGGCGCCTACGAGCAGTACTTC; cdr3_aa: CASSYGGQGAYEQYF
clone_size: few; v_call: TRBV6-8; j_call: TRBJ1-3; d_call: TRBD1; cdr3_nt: TGTGCCAGCAGTAGGACAGGGCCCTCTGGAAACACCATATATTTT; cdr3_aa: CASSRTGPSGNTIYF
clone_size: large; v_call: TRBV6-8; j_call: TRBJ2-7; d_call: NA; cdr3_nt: TGTGCCAGCAGTTACGTAGGGGATCCAAACGAGCAGTACTTC; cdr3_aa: CASSYVGDPNEQYF
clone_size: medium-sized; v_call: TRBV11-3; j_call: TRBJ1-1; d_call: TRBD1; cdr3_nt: TGTGCCAGCAGCTTACTGGGACAGGGAAGTACTGAAGCTTTCTTT; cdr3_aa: CASSLLGQGSTEAFF
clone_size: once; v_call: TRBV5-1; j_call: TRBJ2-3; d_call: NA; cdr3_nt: TGCGCCAGCAGCTTCTCCGGCGGCGGGTGGTCAGATACGCAGTATTTT; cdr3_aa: CASSFSGGGWSDTQYF
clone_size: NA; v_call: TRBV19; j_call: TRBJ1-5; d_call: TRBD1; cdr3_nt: TGTGCCAGTAGTACGACAGGGTATCAGCCCCAGCATTTT; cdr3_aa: CASSTTGYQPQHF
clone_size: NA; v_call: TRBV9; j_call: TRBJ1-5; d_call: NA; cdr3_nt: TGTGCCAGCAGCGTAGGCAATCAGCCCCAGCATTTT; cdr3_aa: CASSVGNQPQHF
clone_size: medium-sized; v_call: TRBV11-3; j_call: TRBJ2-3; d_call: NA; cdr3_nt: TGTGCCAGCAGCTTAGACGTACAGGGCGGCACAGATACGCAGTATTTT; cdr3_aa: CASSLDVQGGTDTQYF
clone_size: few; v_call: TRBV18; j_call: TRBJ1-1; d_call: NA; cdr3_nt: TGTGCCAGCTCACAGAGGGACATGAACACTGAAGCTTTCTTT; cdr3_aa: CASSQRDMNTEAFF
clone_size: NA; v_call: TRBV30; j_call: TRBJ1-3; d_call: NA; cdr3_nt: TGTGCCTGGAGTCTCCAGGGGACTGGAAACACCATATATTTT; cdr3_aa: CAWSLQGTGNTIYF
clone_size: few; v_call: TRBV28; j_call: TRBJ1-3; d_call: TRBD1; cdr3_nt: TGTGCCAGCAGTTTTTCCCGACAGGGACCCTCTGGAAACACCATATATTTT; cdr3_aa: CASSFSRQGPSGNTIYF
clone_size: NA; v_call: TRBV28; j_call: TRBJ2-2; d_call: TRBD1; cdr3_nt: TGTGCCAGCAGTTTATCGGACAGGGGAAGCACCGGGGAGCTGTTTTTT; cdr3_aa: CASSLSDRGSTGELFF
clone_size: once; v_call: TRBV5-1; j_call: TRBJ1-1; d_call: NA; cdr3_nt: TGCGCCAGCAGCTCCCGGACAGCGAACACTGAAGCTTTCTTT; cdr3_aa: CASSSRTANTEAFF
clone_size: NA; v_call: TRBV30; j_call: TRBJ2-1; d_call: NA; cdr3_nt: TGTGCCTGGACCTTCGGACCCTATAATGAGCAGTTCTTC; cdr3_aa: CAWTFGPYNEQFF
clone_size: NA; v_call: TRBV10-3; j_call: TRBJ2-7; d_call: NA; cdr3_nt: TGTGCCATCAGTGAGTCAGGGGGGTTAAGGCTCGAGCAGTACTTC; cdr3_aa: CAISESGGLRLEQYF